This T cell receptor (beta chain) was captured in a study of T cells in women clearing cervical HPV infection. Study results and caveats: CIN3+ cases had significantly higher TCR richness than controls; evenness did not differ.

TCRdb's copy holds only in-frame clones and misses some; the assay was immunoSEQ multiplex PCR. This sample contains tens of thousands of clones. Trimming at V came to 6 bases and at J to 6 bases, leaving 17 bases not matched to a gene. Per the germline V gene, CDR1 is KGHSH and CDR2 is LQKENI. This CDR3 has 17 residues. Points on this clone: The antigen is undetermined. The CDR3 end is not reached by the read, which stops 3 residues before it; the germline J gene fills it in.

The clonotype was recovered from a woman aged 18 to 75 with a cervical HPV16 infection that either progressed to CIN3+ or cleared (not recorded which). The chain is built from TRBV18 and TRBJ2-7, with TRBD1 matching over 10 bases. The sequenced sample consisted of blood buffy coat. CDR3: CASSLPTLGQGRSEQYF. The DNA read from the CDR3 is TGTGCCAGCTCCCTACCCACCCTGGGACAGGGGAGGTCCGAG.